This TCR beta chain was recovered during a study of blood T cells in healthy people across ages. Study outcomes and limitations: Aged donors had fewer naive CD4+ cells and lower diversity than long-lived donors. Donor CMV status, an unknown factor, possibly confounded changes in expanded clonotypes.

Per germline, CDR1 DFQATT and CDR2 SNEGSKA (reference sequence). Trimming pared 0 bases from V and 2 bases from J, leaving 16 bases between. The CDR3 runs 16 residues. This clonotype was seen a handful of times. The target antigen is unknown. Every donor contributed about 10 milliliters of peripheral blood by blood draw. A J-beta primer mix and a sample-barcoded 5' primer were used in a second PCR of roughly 6 to 12 cycles. Via MiXCR, TCRdb re-called the 5' RACE reads, giving one row per CDR3 protein. The sample lists approximately 1.5 million distinct CDR3 sequences; 34% were seen once. This receptor was taken from a woman in her thirties in good health. The material sequenced was blood. The J gene is TRBJ1-2, the V gene TRBV20-1, with D maybe TRBD1 (5 bases). As DNA, the CDR3 is TGCAGTGCTAGAGATCCGGGGGAGGGTCTGAACTATGGCTACACCTTC. As protein: CSARDPGEGLNYGYTF.